This TCR beta chain was captured in a study of T cells in localized non-small cell lung cancer. General study points: A median of about 50 clones ranked among the top 100 in tumor appeared in adjacent lung. Tumor trailed uninvolved adjacent lung in T cell clonality, which peaked there.

Only in-frame clones appear in the TCRdb table, and some are missing; sequencing was by immunoSEQ multiplex PCR. The sample yields 35,000 to 40,000 clones, more than 90% seen once. The CDR3 totals 14 residues. The germline V and J ends were trimmed by 10 bases and 3 bases, with 17 bases remaining between them. Looked up from germline, CDR1 is SGHRS and CDR2 is YFSETQ. Comment on this clone: What it recognizes is unknown.

The V gene is TRBV5-1, the J gene TRBJ1-5; no definite D call. The clonotype was recovered from a female donor aged 60 or older with stage I lung adenocarcinoma. The sample here was peripheral blood, taken before any cancer treatment. Written as DNA, the CDR3 is TGCGCCTCAAGAGAGGGTATCGACAATCAGCCCCAGCATTTT. This sequence encodes CASREGIDNQPQHF. Complete variable domain (other parts from reference TRBV5-1 and TRBJ1-5): KAGVTQTPRYLIKTRGQQVTLSCSPISGHRSVSWYQQTPGQGLQFLFEYFSETQRNKGNFPGRFSGRQFSNSRSEMNVSTLELGDSALYLCASREGIDNQPQHFGDGTRLSIL.